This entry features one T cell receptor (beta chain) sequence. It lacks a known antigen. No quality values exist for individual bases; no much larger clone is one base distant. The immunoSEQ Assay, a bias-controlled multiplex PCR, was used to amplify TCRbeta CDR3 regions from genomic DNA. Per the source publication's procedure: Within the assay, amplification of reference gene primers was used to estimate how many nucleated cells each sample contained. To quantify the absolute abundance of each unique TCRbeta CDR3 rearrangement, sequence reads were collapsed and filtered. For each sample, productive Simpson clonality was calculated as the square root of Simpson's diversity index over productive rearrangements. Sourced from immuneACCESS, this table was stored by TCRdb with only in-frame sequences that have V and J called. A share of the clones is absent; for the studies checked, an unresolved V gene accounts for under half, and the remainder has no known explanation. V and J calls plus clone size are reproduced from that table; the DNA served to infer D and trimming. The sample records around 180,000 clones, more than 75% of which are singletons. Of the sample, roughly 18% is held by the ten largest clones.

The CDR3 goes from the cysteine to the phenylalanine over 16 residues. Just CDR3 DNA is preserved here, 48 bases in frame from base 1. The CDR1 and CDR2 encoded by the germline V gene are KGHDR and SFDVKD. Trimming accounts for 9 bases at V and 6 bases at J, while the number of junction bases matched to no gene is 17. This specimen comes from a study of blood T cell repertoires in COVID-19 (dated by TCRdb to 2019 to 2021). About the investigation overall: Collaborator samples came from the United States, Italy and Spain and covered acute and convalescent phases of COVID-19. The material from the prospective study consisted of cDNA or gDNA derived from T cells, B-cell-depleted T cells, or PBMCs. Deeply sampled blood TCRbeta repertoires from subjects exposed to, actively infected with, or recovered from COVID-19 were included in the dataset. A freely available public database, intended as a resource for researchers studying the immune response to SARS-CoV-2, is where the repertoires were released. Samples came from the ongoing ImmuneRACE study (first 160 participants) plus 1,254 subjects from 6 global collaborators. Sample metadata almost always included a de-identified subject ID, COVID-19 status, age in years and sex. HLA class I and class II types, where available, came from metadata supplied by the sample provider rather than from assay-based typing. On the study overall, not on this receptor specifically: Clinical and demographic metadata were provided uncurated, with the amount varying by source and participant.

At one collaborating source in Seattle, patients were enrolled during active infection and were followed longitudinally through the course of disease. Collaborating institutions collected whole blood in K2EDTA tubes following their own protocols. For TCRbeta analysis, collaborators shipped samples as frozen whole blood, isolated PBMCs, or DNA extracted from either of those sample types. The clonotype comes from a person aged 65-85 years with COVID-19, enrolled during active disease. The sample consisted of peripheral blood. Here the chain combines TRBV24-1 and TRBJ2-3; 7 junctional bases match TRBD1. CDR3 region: CATATSEGAGYDTQYF. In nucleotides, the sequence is TGTGCCACCGCCACCTCCGAGGGGGCAGGGTACGATACGCAGTATTTT.